Each of the 5 T cell receptor beta chains below was sequenced from the same sample in a study of identical twins. Each CDR3 protein is one row after TCRdb ran MiXCR on the 5' RACE reads. The table has 520,000 or so distinct CDR3 sequences, under 25% seen once; the top ten hold around 1%. These data also featured in a second study, about T cells expressing NK-cell markers.

The sequenced material came from CD4+ T cells sorted from blood. These receptors originate from a woman aged 18-29 years in good health.

The V call is TRBV7-2, the J call TRBJ2-7, with a possible D match to TRBD2 (5 bases). The CDR3 consists of 16 residues. The V gene lost 6 bases and the J gene lost 2 bases, with 20 bases spanning the gap. In germline, CDR1 is SGHTA, CDR2 FQGNSA. The chain's CDR3 is CASSRAGAGLTYEQYF. DNA for the CDR3: TGTGCCAGCAGTAGGGCTGGTGCAGGACTCACCTACGAGCAGTACTTC.

This clonotype was seen more than once but under ten times. V and J are TRBV18 and TRBJ1-2; tentative D call: TRBD1 (5 bases). CDR3 size: 15 residues. Germline V gene sequence: CDR1 KGHSH, CDR2 LQKENI. V lost 1 base, J lost 4 bases, and 13 bases lay in between. The CDR3 is CASSPQGQGLYGYTF. CDR3 in DNA: TGTGCCAGCTCACCACAAGGGCAGGGTCTCTATGGCTACACCTTC.

The chain has TRBV12-3 or TRBV12-4 and TRBJ2-2; 10 bases are a match to TRBD2. V gave up 2 bases and J gave up 6 bases; unmatched junction bases: 6. The CDR3 runs to 16 residues. CDR3 coding DNA: TGTGCCAGCAGTTTAACAGCGGGAGGGGTCGCCGGGGAGCTGTTTTTT. Encoded protein: CASSLTAGGVAGELFF.

This clonotype was counted between two and nine times. The chain is built from TRBV18 and TRBJ1-5; D not resolved. CDR1 and CDR2 from the germline V gene are KGHSH and LQKENI. Trimming removed 2 bases from V and 3 bases from J, with 8 bases in between. The CDR3 totals 14 residues. DNA of the CDR3: TGTGCCAGCTCACCATCACAGAACAATCAGCCCCAGCATTTT. Its protein is CASSPSQNNQPQHF.

J is TRBJ1-1 and V is TRBV7-3, with D tentatively TRBD1 (5 bases). The V and J ends lost 6 bases and 1 base respectively, with 12 bases between them. This CDR3 comprises 14 residues. Germline assignment: CDR1 SGHTA and CDR2 FQGTGA. The CDR3 bases are TGTGCCAGCAGTCCGGGGGGGTCGAACACTGAAGCTTTCTTT. Residues: CASSPGGSNTEAFF.